This T cell receptor beta chain was recorded in a study of OX40 agonist ivuxolimab in advanced cancers. Context from the whole study: Ivuxolimab, which targeted the costimulatory receptor OX40 (CD134), was an agonistic, fully human IgG2 monoclonal antibody. Intravenous ivuxolimab was administered to patients every 2 weeks at six dose levels: 0.01, 0.1, 0.3, 1.5, 3 and 10 mg/kg. Of the 50 to 55 patients in dose escalation, about 19 had hepatocellular carcinoma, approximately 15 had melanoma, 9 had renal cell carcinoma and 9 had head and neck cancer. The dose-escalation cohort was 82.7% male with a mean age of about 60 years, ranging from roughly 20 to 85. Patients were allowed to have had prior anti-PD-1, anti-PD-L1 or anti-CTLA-4 therapy, and 30% to 50% of the dose-escalation patients had previously received checkpoint inhibitors. Three dose-escalation patients achieved partial responses, one with hepatocellular carcinoma and two with cutaneous melanoma. Peripheral TCRbeta sequencing aimed to test whether ivuxolimab altered TCR sequence diversity and caused clonal T-cell expansion. The paper describes the monotherapy dose-escalation part (N = 52 patients) of the phase I trial of ivuxolimab. Overall study outcomes, separate from this receptor: After ivuxolimab, expanded clones were on average more numerous among CD8+ T cells than among CD4+ T cells. In the 0.1-3.0 mg/kg groups, partial responders were among the patients with the lowest normalized peripheral clonal expansion, particularly in CD8+ T cells. Low levels of normalized T-cell clonal expansion were also seen in some patients who did not respond. At doses from 0.1 to 3.0 mg/kg, clonal expansion was seen in both CD4+ and CD8+ blood T cells between baseline and week 6. Which antigens the clonally expanded peripheral T cells were specific for was not determined.

The trial excluded patients who had a history of autoimmune disease or who were on systemic immunosuppression. Peripheral blood for TCR sequencing was drawn from every dose cohort at baseline, at cycle 4 day 1 and at cycle 7 day 1. Samples came from an open-label, multicenter, first-in-human phase I dose-escalation trial of ivuxolimab. Adults with locally advanced or metastatic melanoma, renal cell, hepatocellular, or head and neck squamous cell carcinoma were enrolled in the trial. Before TCR sequencing, CD4+ and CD8+ T cells were separately sorted from peripheral blood. For sequencing of the TCRbeta CDR3 region, genomic DNA was extracted from the sorted cells. The immunoSEQ Assay was used to sequence the TCRbeta CDR3 regions. TCRdb retrieved this table from immuneACCESS and kept in-frame rearrangements only. Not all clones are present; in checked studies, unresolved V genes account for under half, and no reason is known for the remainder. For this sample there are about 58,000 clones; more than 80% appear just once. The biggest ten clones account for around 0.71% of the sample.

Concerning this clone: Its binding antigen is unknown. Base qualities were left out, and no much larger clone turns up one base away.

According to the germline V gene, CDR1 reads MNHEY and CDR2 reads SVGAGI. Taken from cysteine to phenylalanine, the CDR3 has 13 residues. Kept here is only the CDR3 DNA, which spans 39 bases and is read in frame from base 1. V loses 7 bases, J loses 6 bases, and the germline ends lie 10 bases apart. The clonotype originates from an adult with an advanced solid tumor such as melanoma, head and neck, liver or kidney cancer. The specimen comprised CD4+ or CD8+ T cells sorted from blood, sampled in a trial of the OX40 agonist ivuxolimab. The receptor chain draws on TRBV6-5 and TRBJ1-6; the D segment cannot be called with confidence. The CDR3 reads as follows: CASTDLSNSPLHF. The DNA sequence reads TGTGCCAGCACGGACCTTTCTAATTCACCCCTCCACTTT.